A selection of T cell receptor beta chains follows, all from one sample in a study of blood T cell repertoires in COVID-19. TCRdb's table, derived via immunoSEQ multiplex PCR, lists solely in-frame clones and lacks some. The sample has 210,000 or so clones, 84% seen once. The sample consisted of peripheral blood. The receptors stem from an older woman with active or convalescent COVID-19. CDR3s include the opening cysteine and the closing phenylalanine or tryptophan.

>TRBV7-3|TRBJ2-3
CASSSLHTSGRSGDTQYF
>TRBV19|TRBJ1-2
CATLPPGQGYGYTF
>TRBV18|TRBJ2-7
CASSQTSGSVNEQYF
>TRBV5-1|TRBJ2-7
CASSLGSGYEQYF
>TRBV19|TRBJ1-2
CASSFSGTGGDGYTF
>TRBV9|TRBJ1-1
CASSAPVGRGSLDDTEAFF
>TRBV4-2|TRBJ1-1
CASSLRTGAYTEAFF
>TRBV2|TRBJ2-7
CASSLPSGRAYEQYF
>TRBV7-9|TRBJ2-6
CASSPAGRGSGANVLTF
>TRBV27|TRBJ1-1
CASSWTPQAPGEAAFF
>TRBV7-9|TRBJ2-3
CASSSDGRAGDTQYF
>TRBV27|TRBJ2-2
CASSSGLELFF
>TRBV28|TRBJ2-7
CASREHGPLAGVDEQYF
>TRBV27|TRBJ1-2
CASSFSSNYGYTF
>TRBV5-5|TRBJ2-2
CASSFREGTGELFF
>TRBV7-6|TRBJ2-3
CASSLGVAQSTDTQYF
>TRBV19|TRBJ1-5
CASRVTVYSNQPQHF
>TRBV5-1|TRBJ2-1
CASSLAVGSHNEQFF
>TRBV2|TRBJ2-5
CASSEMAGGSGTQYF
>TRBV13|TRBJ2-7
CASSQGTSGEQYF
>TRBV4-1|TRBJ2-1
CASRPGTNNEQFF
>TRBV2|TRBJ2-1
CASSLAGVSEQFF
>TRBV6-5|TRBJ1-6
CASSNRVYSPLHF
>TRBV19|TRBJ1-5
CASSIDRGQVQPQHF
>TRBV6-1|TRBJ2-7
CASSEGVAGGPYEQYF
>TRBV28|TRBJ2-7
CASSFSGTPPYEQYF
>TRBV10-1|TRBJ1-2
CASRGRDRGQVYGYTF
>TRBV4-1|TRBJ2-5
CASSQSRSEGMTQYF
>TRBV2|TRBJ2-3
CASSEVGQALSRGTDTQYF
>TRBV5-6|TRBJ2-5
CASSSYSGSQGMTQYF
>TRBV5-1|TRBJ2-3
CASSVTGGSDTQYF
>TRBV19|TRBJ1-2
CASSIRTGDDYGYTF
>TRBV9|TRBJ2-7
CASSVVVAEPTYEQYF
>TRBV9|TRBJ1-6
CASSVDPGTYNSPLHF
>TRBV5-1|TRBJ2-1
CASSPLAGGPGNEQFF
>TRBV4-1|TRBJ1-1
CASSLGQSNTEAFF
>TRBV19|TRBJ1-5
CAGSTGHPESNQPQHF
>TRBV9|TRBJ2-2
CASSVVERGTGELFF
>TRBV28|TRBJ1-3
CASRPGGSGNTIYF
>TRBV5-5|TRBJ2-1
CASTHQGSSYNEQFF
>TRBV21-1|TRBJ2-7
CARIKGEGGSSYEQYF
>TRBV3-1/TRBV3-2|TRBJ1-2
CASSQEVRGKPNYGYTF
>TRBV5-1|TRBJ2-1
CASSSPRDFPRISYNEQFF
>TRBV7-9|TRBJ2-6
CASSYDRVGSEANVLTF
>TRBV14|TRBJ2-7
CASSQEGGRLFYEQYF
>TRBV5-1|TRBJ2-7
CASSWTGGAGEQYF
>TRBV7-8|TRBJ1-5
CASSLGGGDSNQPQHF
>TRBV20-1|TRBJ2-7
CSATSTGPQYF
>TRBV29-1|TRBJ1-2
CGGGGEGYTF
>TRBV5-1|TRBJ2-2
CASSQTTSAGELFF
>TRBV5-1|TRBJ2-1
CASRPGRGLYNEQFF
>TRBV27|TRBJ2-7
CASSSPGTGGGEQYF
>TRBV7-8|TRBJ1-4
CASSLTGGNEKLFF
>TRBV10-3|TRBJ1-1
CAIRAEGSRTEAFF
>TRBV4-1|TRBJ2-7
CASSVSSGSYEQYF